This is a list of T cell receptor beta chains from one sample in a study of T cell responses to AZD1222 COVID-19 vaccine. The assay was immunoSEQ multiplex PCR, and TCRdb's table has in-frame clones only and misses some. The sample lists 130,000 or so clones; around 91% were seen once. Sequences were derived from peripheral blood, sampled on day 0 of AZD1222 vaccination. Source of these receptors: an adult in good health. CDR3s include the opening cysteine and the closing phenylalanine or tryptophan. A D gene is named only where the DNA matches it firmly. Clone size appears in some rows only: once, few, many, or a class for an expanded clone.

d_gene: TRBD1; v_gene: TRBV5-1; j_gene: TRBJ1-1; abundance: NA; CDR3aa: CASSIDRPTGGTEAFF; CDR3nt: TGCGCCAGCAGCATCGACAGGCCTACAGGGGGGACTGAAGCTTTCTTT
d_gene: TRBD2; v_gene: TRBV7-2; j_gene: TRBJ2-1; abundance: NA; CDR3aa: CASSLYPGLAAYNEQFF; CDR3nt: TGTGCCAGCAGCTTATATCCGGGACTAGCGGCGTACAATGAGCAGTTCTTC
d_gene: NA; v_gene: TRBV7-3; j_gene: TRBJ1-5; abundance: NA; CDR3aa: CASSLGGDQPQHF; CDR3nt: TGTGCCAGCAGCTTAGGAGGGGATCAGCCCCAGCATTTT
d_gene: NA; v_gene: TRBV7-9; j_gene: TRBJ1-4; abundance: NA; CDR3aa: CASSLATGEKLFF; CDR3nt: TGTGCCAGCAGCTTAGCGACGGGGGAAAAACTGTTTTTT
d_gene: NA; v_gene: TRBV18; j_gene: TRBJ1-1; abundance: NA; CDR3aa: CASSPGAGNTEAFF; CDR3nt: TGTGCCAGCTCACCGGGCGCAGGGAACACTGAAGCTTTCTTT
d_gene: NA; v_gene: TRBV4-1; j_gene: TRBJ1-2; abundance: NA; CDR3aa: CASSREGLGYTF; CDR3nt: TGCGCCAGCAGCAGAGAAGGTTTGGGTTACACCTTC
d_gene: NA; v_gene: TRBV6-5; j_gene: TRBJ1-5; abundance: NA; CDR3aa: CASSLQGVSQPQHF; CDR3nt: TGTGCCAGCAGTCTTCAGGGAGTCAGTCAGCCCCAGCATTTT
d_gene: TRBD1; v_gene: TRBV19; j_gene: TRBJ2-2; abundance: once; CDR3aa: CASSRQGFNTGELFF; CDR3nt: TGTGCCAGTAGTAGACAGGGGTTTAACACCGGGGAGCTGTTTTTT
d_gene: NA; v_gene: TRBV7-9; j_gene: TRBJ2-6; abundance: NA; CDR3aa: CASSLVSGGTGANVLTF; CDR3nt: TGTGCCAGCAGCTTAGTAAGTGGGGGGACCGGGGCCAACGTCCTGACTTTC
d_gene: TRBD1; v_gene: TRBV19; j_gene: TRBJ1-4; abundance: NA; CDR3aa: CASSPDRGSTNEKLFF; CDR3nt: TGTGCCAGTAGCCCGGACAGGGGTTCAACTAATGAAAAACTGTTTTTT
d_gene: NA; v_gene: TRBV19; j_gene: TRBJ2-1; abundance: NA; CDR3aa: CASSIDQGGRGRRKQFF; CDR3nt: TGTGCCAGTAGTATAGATCAGGGAGGTCGCGGTCGAAGAAAGCAGTTCTTC
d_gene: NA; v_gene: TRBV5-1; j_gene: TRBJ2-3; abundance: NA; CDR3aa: CASSHQGKTDTQYF; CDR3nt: TGCGCCAGCAGTCACCAGGGTAAGACAGATACGCAGTATTTT
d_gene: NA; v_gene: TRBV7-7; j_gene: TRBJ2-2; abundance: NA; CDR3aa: CASSPSGDTGELFF; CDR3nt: TGTGCTAGCAGCCCCTCCGGAGACACCGGGGAGCTGTTTTTT
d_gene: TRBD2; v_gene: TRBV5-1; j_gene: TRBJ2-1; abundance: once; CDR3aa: CASSQRTSGYNEQFF; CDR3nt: TGCGCCAGCAGCCAGCGGACTAGCGGTTACAATGAGCAGTTCTTC
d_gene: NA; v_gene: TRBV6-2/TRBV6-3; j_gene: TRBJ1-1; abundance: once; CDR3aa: CASSYPQRQSVTEAFF; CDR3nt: TGTGCCAGCAGTTACCCACAAAGGCAATCGGTCACTGAAGCTTTCTTT
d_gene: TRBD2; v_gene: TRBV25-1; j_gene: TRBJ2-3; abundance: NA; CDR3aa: CASSERGTSGQAGDTQYF; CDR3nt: TGTGCCAGCAGTGAAAGGGGGACTAGCGGTCAGGCGGGAGATACGCAGTATTTT
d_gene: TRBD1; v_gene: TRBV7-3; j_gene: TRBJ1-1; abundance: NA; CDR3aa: CASSKAGGARTEAFF; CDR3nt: TGTGCCAGCAGTAAGGCAGGGGGCGCTCGGACTGAAGCTTTCTTT
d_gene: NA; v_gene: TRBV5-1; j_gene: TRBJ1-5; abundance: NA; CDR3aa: CASSFGDSNQPQHF; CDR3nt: TGCGCCAGCAGCTTTGGGGACAGCAATCAGCCCCAGCATTTT
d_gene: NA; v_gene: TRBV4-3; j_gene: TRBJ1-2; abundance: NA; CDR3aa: CASSQEGPFNYGYTF; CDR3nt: TGCGCCAGCAGCCAAGAGGGCCCTTTTAACTATGGCTACACCTTC
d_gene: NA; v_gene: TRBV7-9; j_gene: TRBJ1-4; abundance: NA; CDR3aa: CASSLEGRQGEKLFF; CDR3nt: TGTGCCAGCAGCTTAGAGGGACGCCAAGGGGAAAAACTGTTTTTT
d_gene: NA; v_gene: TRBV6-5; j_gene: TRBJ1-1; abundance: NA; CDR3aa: CASSLDVGTEAFF; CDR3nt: TGTGCCAGCAGTCTGGATGTGGGCACTGAAGCTTTCTTT
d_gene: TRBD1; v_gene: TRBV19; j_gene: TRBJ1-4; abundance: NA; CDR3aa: CASSSGQFNEKLFF; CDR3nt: TGTGCCAGTAGTTCGGGACAGTTTAATGAAAAACTGTTTTTT
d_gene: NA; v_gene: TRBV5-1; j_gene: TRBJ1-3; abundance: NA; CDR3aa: CASSLGSVSGNTIYF; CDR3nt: TGCGCCAGCAGCTTGGGAAGTGTCTCTGGAAACACCATATATTTT
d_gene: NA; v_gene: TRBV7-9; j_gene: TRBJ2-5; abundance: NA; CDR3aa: CASSLVLVQETQYF; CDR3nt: TGTGCCAGCAGCTTAGTACTAGTACAAGAGACCCAGTACTTC
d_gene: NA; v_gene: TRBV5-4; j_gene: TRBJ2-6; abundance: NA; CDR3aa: CASSLTRIYSGANVLTF; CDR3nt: TGTGCCAGCAGCTTGACCAGGATCTACTCTGGGGCCAACGTCCTGACTTTC
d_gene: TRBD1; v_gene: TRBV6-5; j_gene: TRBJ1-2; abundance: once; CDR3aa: CASSYRGQEFYGYTF; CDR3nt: TGTGCCAGCAGTTACAGGGGACAGGAGTTCTATGGCTACACCTTC
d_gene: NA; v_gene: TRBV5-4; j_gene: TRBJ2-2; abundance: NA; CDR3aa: CASSLAKSTGELFF; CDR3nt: TGTGCCAGCAGCTTGGCCAAGTCTACCGGGGAGCTGTTTTTT
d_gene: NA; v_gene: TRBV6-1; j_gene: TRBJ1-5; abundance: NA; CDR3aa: CASSGSEGSFNQPQHF; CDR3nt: TGTGCCAGCAGTGGGTCAGAGGGCAGCTTCAATCAGCCCCAGCATTTT
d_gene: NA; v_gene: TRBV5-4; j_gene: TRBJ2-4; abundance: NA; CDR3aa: CASHAGTERDIQYF; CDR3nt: TGTGCCAGCCATGCAGGGACCGAAAGGGACATTCAGTACTTC
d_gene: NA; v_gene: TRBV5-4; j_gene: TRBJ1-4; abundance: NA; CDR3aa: CASSRAGEKLFF; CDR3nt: TGTGCCAGCAGCCGGGCGGGAGAAAAACTGTTTTTT
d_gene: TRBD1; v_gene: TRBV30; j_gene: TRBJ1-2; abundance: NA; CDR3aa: CAWSVTGGLGYTF; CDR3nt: TGTGCCTGGAGTGTAACAGGGGGCCTTGGCTACACCTTC
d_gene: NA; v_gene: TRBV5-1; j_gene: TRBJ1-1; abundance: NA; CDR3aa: CASSLGPGGADTEAFF; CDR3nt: TGCGCCAGCAGCTTGGGACCAGGAGGGGCGGACACTGAAGCTTTCTTT
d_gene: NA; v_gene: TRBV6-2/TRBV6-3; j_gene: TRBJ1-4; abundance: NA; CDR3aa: CASSHHTGYEKLFF; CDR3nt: TGTGCCAGCAGCCACCACACAGGGTACGAAAAACTGTTTTTT
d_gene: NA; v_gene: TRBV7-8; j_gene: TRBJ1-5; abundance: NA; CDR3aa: CASSLALGFEQPQHF; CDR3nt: TGTGCCAGCAGCTTAGCTTTGGGGTTTGAACAGCCCCAGCATTTT
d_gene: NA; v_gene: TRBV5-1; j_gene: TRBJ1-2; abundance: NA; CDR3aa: CASSLERLYGYTF; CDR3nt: TGCGCCAGCAGCTTAGAACGGCTCTATGGCTACACCTTC
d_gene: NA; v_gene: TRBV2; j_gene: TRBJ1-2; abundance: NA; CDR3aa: CASSGARQPNYGYTF; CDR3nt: TGTGCCAGCAGTGGTGCCAGACAGCCAAACTATGGCTACACCTTC
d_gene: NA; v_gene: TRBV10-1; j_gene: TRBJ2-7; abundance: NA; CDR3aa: CASSLGYEQYF; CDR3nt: TGCGCCAGCAGCTTAGGCTACGAGCAGTACTTC
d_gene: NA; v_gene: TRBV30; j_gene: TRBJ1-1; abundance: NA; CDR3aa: CAWSEGTGHRETEAFF; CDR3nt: TGTGCCTGGAGTGAGGGAACTGGACACCGGGAAACTGAAGCTTTCTTT
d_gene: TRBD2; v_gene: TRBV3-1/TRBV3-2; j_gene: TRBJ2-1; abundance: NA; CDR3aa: CASSPSFRGDYNEQFF; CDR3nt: TGTGCCAGCAGCCCCTCCTTCCGGGGGGACTACAATGAGCAGTTCTTC
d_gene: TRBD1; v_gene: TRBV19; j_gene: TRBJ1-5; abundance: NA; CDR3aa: CASSFGQGGQPQHF; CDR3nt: TGTGCCAGTAGTTTTGGACAGGGGGGTCAGCCCCAGCATTTT
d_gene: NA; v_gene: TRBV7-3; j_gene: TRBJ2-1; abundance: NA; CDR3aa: CASSLHKDRQFF; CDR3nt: TGTGCCAGCAGCTTACACAAGGACAGGCAGTTCTTC
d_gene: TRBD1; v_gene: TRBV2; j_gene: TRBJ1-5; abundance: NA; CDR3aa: CASKGQGGSAQHF; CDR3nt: TGTGCCAGTAAGGGACAGGGCGGATCAGCCCAGCATTTT